Listed below are T cell receptor beta chains from one sample, sequenced in a study of healthy donors' naive CD4 and CD8 T cells. TCRdb ran MiXCR on the reads and lists one entry per CDR3 protein. Here the sample spans roughly 200,000 distinct CDR3 sequences, around three quarters being singletons. The sequencing input was naive CD4+ and CD8+ T cells sorted from blood, pooled from several donors. The receptors here all came from a pool of human donors in good health; the sample pools cells from several healthy donors. CDR3s include the opening cysteine and the closing phenylalanine or tryptophan. Each record gives: J gene, D gene, V gene, clone size, CDR3 protein, CDR3 DNA. D genes are given only for firm matches. A row's size may be missing; if present it is once, few, many or a size class.

TRBJ2-7,TRBD2,TRBV19,NA,CASSSGLAGVSSYEQYF,TGTGCCAGTAGTAGTGGACTAGCGGGAGTGAGCTCCTACGAGCAGTACTTC
TRBJ1-5,TRBD1,TRBV19,NA,CASSNRDRAQPQHF,TGTGCCAGTAGTAACCGGGACAGGGCTCAGCCCCAGCATTTT
TRBJ2-2,TRBD1,TRBV5-1,NA,CASSTRTGVAGELFF,TGCGCCAGCAGCACCAGGACAGGGGTGGCCGGGGAGCTGTTTTTT
TRBJ2-2,TRBD1,TRBV6-6,NA,CASSPWTGGTNTGEPFF,TGTGCCAGCAGTCCCTGGACAGGGGGCACGAACACCGGGGAGCCGTTTTTT
TRBJ1-2,TRBD1,TRBV6-5,NA,CASSYSIGQGYGYTF,TGTGCCAGCAGTTACTCGATAGGACAGGGCTATGGCTACACCTTC
TRBJ2-3,NA,TRBV7-8,NA,CASSLSTTDTQYF,TGTGCCAGCAGCCTATCCACCACAGATACGCAGTATTTT
TRBJ2-1,NA,TRBV12-3/TRBV12-4,NA,CASSTGQSLYNEQFF,TGTGCCAGCAGTACCGGGCAGAGTCTGTACAATGAGCAGTTCTTC
TRBJ2-3,NA,TRBV29-1,NA,CSVNPRGNTDTQYF,TGCAGCGTCAACCCGAGAGGGAACACAGATACGCAGTATTTT
TRBJ2-3,TRBD1,TRBV19,NA,CASSIDGTTGGVHTQYF,TGTGCCAGTAGTATAGACGGGACGACAGGGGGCGTTCATACGCAGTATTTT
TRBJ2-1,TRBD2,TRBV30,NA,CAWNGRTYNEQFF,TGTGCCTGGAACGGGAGGACCTACAATGAGCAGTTCTTC
TRBJ2-1,NA,TRBV29-1,few,CSVEDLVGVRNEQFF,TGCAGCGTTGAAGATCTCGTGGGAGTCAGGAATGAGCAGTTCTTC
TRBJ1-1,TRBD1,TRBV11-2,NA,CASSPRTGDTEAFF,TGTGCCAGCAGCCCACGGACAGGGGACACTGAAGCTTTCTTT
TRBJ2-1,TRBD2,TRBV18,NA,CASSSAGVPNEQFF,TGTGCCAGCTCCTCCGCGGGAGTGCCGAATGAGCAGTTCTTC
TRBJ2-7,NA,TRBV29-1,NA,CSVVLRVTEQYF,TGCAGCGTTGTTCTCAGGGTTACCGAGCAGTACTTC
TRBJ2-1,TRBD1,TRBV20-1,few,CSARGQGSYNEQFF,TGCAGTGCTAGAGGACAGGGCTCCTACAATGAGCAGTTCTTC
TRBJ1-5,NA,TRBV20-1,NA,CSARINRGNQPQHF,TGCAGTGCTCGGATAAACAGGGGCAATCAGCCCCAGCATTTT
TRBJ1-1,NA,TRBV29-1,NA,CSVWGKDTEAFF,TGCAGCGTTTGGGGGAAGGACACTGAAGCTTTCTTT
TRBJ2-3,TRBD1,TRBV29-1,NA,CSGPGQTSTDTQYF,TGCAGCGGTCCGGGACAGACAAGCACAGATACGCAGTATTTT
TRBJ1-2,NA,TRBV29-1,NA,CSVDEGGYGYTF,TGCAGCGTTGATGAGGGAGGCTATGGCTACACCTTC
TRBJ2-7,NA,TRBV30,NA,CAWSTTVSYEQYF,TGTGCCTGGAGCACGACAGTTTCCTACGAGCAGTACTTC
TRBJ2-7,TRBD1,TRBV19,NA,CASSINRGSYEQYF,TGTGCCAGTAGTATAAACAGGGGGTCCTACGAGCAGTACTTC
TRBJ2-1,NA,TRBV15,NA,CATSRETKWDEQFF,TGTGCCACCAGCAGGGAGACGAAATGGGATGAGCAGTTCTTC
TRBJ2-5,NA,TRBV19,NA,CASSQGSEETQYF,TGTGCCAGTAGTCAAGGATCAGAAGAGACCCAGTACTTC
TRBJ2-7,NA,TRBV29-1,NA,CSVGEGGYEQYF,TGCAGCGTTGGAGAGGGGGGCTACGAGCAGTACTTC
TRBJ1-5,TRBD1,TRBV10-3,NA,CAISEFASGGDQPQHF,TGTGCCATCAGTGAGTTTGCGTCAGGGGGCGATCAGCCCCAGCATTTT
TRBJ2-7,NA,TRBV2,NA,CASSDWDGSYEQYF,TGTGCCAGCAGTGACTGGGACGGCTCCTACGAGCAGTACTTC
TRBJ2-7,NA,TRBV4-1,few,CASSPLRGPSYEQYF,TGCGCCAGCAGCCCCCTCCGGGGACCTTCCTACGAGCAGTACTTC
TRBJ1-6,NA,TRBV6-5,NA,CASLRDNNSPLHF,TGTGCCAGCCTCCGGGACAACAATTCACCCCTCCACTTT
TRBJ2-1,NA,TRBV29-1,NA,CSVETDRNNEQFF,TGCAGCGTTGAAACCGACCGAAACAATGAGCAGTTCTTC